These T cell receptor beta chains were read from a single sample in a study of blood T cell repertoires in COVID-19. Generated by immunoSEQ multiplex PCR, the TCRdb table keeps only in-frame clones and is missing some. In the table there are about 440,000 clones, about 91% of which are singletons. The sequencing input was peripheral blood. These TCRs come from a woman in her 50s with COVID-19, enrolled during active disease. Each CDR3 is given with its conserved first and last residue. D genes are given only for firm matches. Size tells how often a clone was seen (once, few, many) or the class of an expanded clone, and some rows leave it out.

D gene: NA
V gene: TRBV29-1
J gene: TRBJ1-1
clone size: NA
CDR3 protein: CSVGHLNTEAFF
CDR3 DNA: TGCAGCGTTGGGCATTTGAACACTGAAGCTTTCTTT

D gene: NA
V gene: TRBV10-1
J gene: TRBJ2-2
clone size: NA
CDR3 protein: CASSVAGPGELFF
CDR3 DNA: TGCGCCAGCAGTGTCGCTGGGCCCGGGGAGCTGTTTTTT

D gene: TRBD1
V gene: TRBV5-6
J gene: TRBJ2-3
clone size: NA
CDR3 protein: CASGDRGDTQYF
CDR3 DNA: TGTGCCAGCGGGGACAGGGGAGATACGCAGTATTTT

D gene: NA
V gene: TRBV6-5
J gene: TRBJ1-5
clone size: few
CDR3 protein: CASTSHRANQPQHF
CDR3 DNA: TGTGCCAGCACCTCCCACAGGGCTAATCAGCCCCAGCATTTT

D gene: TRBD2
V gene: TRBV14
J gene: TRBJ2-1
clone size: NA
CDR3 protein: CASSPRRAGEQFF
CDR3 DNA: TGTGCCAGCAGCCCCCGTAGAGCGGGAGAGCAGTTCTTC

D gene: TRBD1
V gene: TRBV7-6
J gene: TRBJ1-1
clone size: NA
CDR3 protein: CASSPRPGTGVEAFF
CDR3 DNA: TGTGCCAGCAGCCCCCGTCCCGGGACAGGGGTTGAAGCTTTCTTT

D gene: TRBD1
V gene: TRBV27
J gene: TRBJ1-2
clone size: NA
CDR3 protein: CASSSDRDRAANYGYTF
CDR3 DNA: TGTGCCAGCAGTTCAGACCGGGACAGGGCAGCTAACTATGGCTACACCTTC

D gene: NA
V gene: TRBV5-1
J gene: TRBJ1-1
clone size: NA
CDR3 protein: CASSLGGGGNTEAFF
CDR3 DNA: TGCGCCAGCAGCTTGGGGGGAGGAGGGAACACTGAAGCTTTCTTT

D gene: TRBD1
V gene: TRBV9
J gene: TRBJ1-4
clone size: NA
CDR3 protein: CASSDRDGRGRGEKLFF
CDR3 DNA: TGTGCCAGCAGCGACCGGGATGGCAGGGGGAGAGGGGAAAAACTGTTTTTT

D gene: TRBD2
V gene: TRBV6-1
J gene: TRBJ2-3
clone size: NA
CDR3 protein: CASSDRTRRSTQYF
CDR3 DNA: TGTGCCAGCAGTGACCGGACTAGAAGGTCTACGCAGTATTTT

D gene: NA
V gene: TRBV19
J gene: TRBJ2-7
clone size: NA
CDR3 protein: CASSTQTDSYEQYF
CDR3 DNA: TGTGCCAGTAGTACCCAGACAGATTCCTACGAGCAGTACTTC

D gene: TRBD1
V gene: TRBV6-5
J gene: TRBJ1-2
clone size: NA
CDR3 protein: CASRKTGAKGGYTF
CDR3 DNA: TGTGCCAGCAGAAAAACAGGGGCCAAGGGTGGCTACACCTTC

D gene: TRBD1
V gene: TRBV7-2
J gene: TRBJ1-6
clone size: NA
CDR3 protein: CAGKPGTGNSPLHF
CDR3 DNA: TGTGCCGGTAAACCCGGGACAGGGAATTCACCCCTCCACTTT

D gene: TRBD1
V gene: TRBV5-3
J gene: TRBJ2-4
clone size: NA
CDR3 protein: CARSSQTMTGGRFLVPPKNIQYF
CDR3 DNA: TGTGCCAGAAGCTCCCAAACTATGACAGGGGGGCGCTTTTTGGTCCCGCCCAAAAACATTCAGTACTTC

D gene: TRBD1
V gene: TRBV7-2
J gene: TRBJ1-2
clone size: NA
CDR3 protein: CASSPTSGTVFNYGYTF
CDR3 DNA: TGTGCCAGCAGCCCGACATCCGGGACAGTTTTCAACTATGGCTACACCTTC

D gene: TRBD1
V gene: TRBV29-1
J gene: TRBJ1-6
clone size: once
CDR3 protein: CSVAETGVENSPLHF
CDR3 DNA: TGCAGCGTTGCAGAGACAGGGGTGGAGAATTCACCCCTCCACTTT